This T cell receptor beta chain was sequenced during a study of T-cell memory formation after mild COVID-19. The CDR3 is 14 amino acids. Germline V gene sequence: CDR1 LGHDT, CDR2 YNNKEL (reference sequence). Trimming shortened V by 4 bases and J by 6 bases, and 13 bases separated the two germline ends. One entry per CDR3 protein results from TCRdb running MiXCR on the 5' RACE reads. Of about 170,000 distinct CDR3 sequences detected, 10% to 15% appear once; the ten largest clones hold approximately 3.5%. The V call is TRBV3-1, the J call TRBJ2-1, with D maybe TRBD1 (5 bases). The sequencing input was PBMCs or a T cell subset sorted from them (not recorded which). The receptor was isolated from a man younger than 30 who had mild COVID-19 (a few samples of this study predate the infection). Cell type and time point are not known. CDR3 sequence: CASSLIQGSNEQFF. In nucleotides, the CDR3 is TGTGCCAGCAGCCTAATTCAGGGTAGCAATGAGCAGTTCTTC.